This T cell receptor (beta chain) was recorded in a study of blood T cell repertoires in COVID-19. Study-level information: From the United States, Italy and Spain came samples of acute and convalescent COVID-19. T cells, B-cell-depleted T cells, or PBMCs supplied cDNA or gDNA.

Original handling: Nucleated cell number was recorded as an estimate derived from reference gene primer amplification. Produced via immunoSEQ multiplex PCR; TCRdb's table is partial and in-frame only. The V and J calls and the clone size are those of that table, but D and trimming were determined from the DNA. Altogether 80,000 or so clones are present, around 82% being singletons, with the ten largest covering approximately 7%. Germline V gene data show CDR1 as LGHDT and CDR2 as YNNKEL (reference sequence). CDR3 length: 13 residues. The V gene lost 4 bases and the J gene lost 6 bases, with 13 bases spanning the gap. This clone has more than one count but fewer than ten.

The source material was peripheral blood. The receptor's source is a human donor in a cohort sampled during active COVID-19. The chain couples TRBV3-1 (or the pseudogene TRBV3-2) to TRBJ2-7; no clear D gene. CDR3 protein: CASSRPGTGEQYF. The CDR3, as DNA: TGTGCCAGCAGCCGACCAGGAACCGGCGAGCAGTACTTC.